Listed here are 24 T cell receptor beta chains from one sample, sequenced in a study of T-cell reconstitution after alpha-beta-depleted transplantation in children (dated by TCRdb to the mid-2010s). The library was obtained by PCR. The sequencer listed for this sample is Illumina HiSeq 2500. To normalize quantification of the TCRbeta repertoire, the TCR libraries were built with molecular barcoding that relied on unique molecular identifiers. TCRdb ran its own pipeline on the public reads, namely fastp trimming at Q25 and MiXCR clone calling, and kept in-frame beta chains. Every distinct CDR3 protein forms one entry, paired with its most common genes and DNA. Present in this sample are about 20,000 distinct CDR3 sequences, about a tenth of which were seen just once. The top ten constitute 23% of the sample. The material was PBMCs from the stem cell graft donor, obtained from the stem cell graft. The receptors were sampled from a human donor who donated a stem cell graft to a child with chronic granulomatous disease.

Many counts were recorded for this clonotype. The rearrangement uses TRBV29-1 and TRBJ2-7; a possible D gene is TRBD1 (6 bases). The length of the CDR3 is 15 residues. From germline, CDR1 is SQVTM and CDR2 ANQGSEA. V was cut by 3 bases and J by 5 bases, with 20 bases left in between. The CDR3 region is CSVEDSGFGQDEQYF. DNA of the CDR3: TGCAGCGTTGAGGACAGTGGATTCGGCCAAGACGAGCAGTACTTC.

J is TRBJ2-3 and V is TRBV14; D possibly corresponds to TRBD1 (6 bases). The CDR3 runs 16 residues. Per germline, CDR1 SGHDN and CDR2 FVKESK. With 0 bases removed from V and 0 bases from J, the gap between germline ends came to 10 bases. CDR3 amino acids: CASSQERTGSTDTQYF. The CDR3 coding sequence is TGTGCCAGCAGCCAAGAGAGAACAGGGAGCACAGATACGCAGTATTTT. The full variable domain, rest sourced from reference TRBV14 and TRBJ2-3, is EAGVTQFPSHSVIEKGQTVTLRCDPISGHDNLYWYRRVMGKEIKFLLHFVKESKQDESGMPNNRFLAERTGGTYSTLKVQPAELEDSGVYFCASSQERTGSTDTQYFGPGTRLTVL.

This clonotype was seen repeatedly, ten times or more. J is TRBJ2-2 and V is TRBV27, with 9 bases identical to TRBD1. The V segment lost 5 bases and the J segment 5 bases; nucleotides outside the gene matches: 6. The CDR3 runs to 15 residues. CDR1 is MNHEY and CDR2 is SMNVEV in the germline V gene (reference sequence). The DNA of the CDR3 is TGTGCCAGCAGTCCCCAGACAGGGGGAACCGGGGAGCTGTTTTTT. Amino acid sequence: CASSPQTGGTGELFF.

At least ten counts were recorded for this clonotype. This chain joins TRBV7-2 and TRBJ2-5; D is ambiguous. Trimming cost V 1 base and J 10 bases, with 7 bases left between them. Germline CDR1 SGHTA, CDR2 FQGNSA. The CDR3 covers 11 residues. CDR3 sequence (DNA): TGTGCCAGCAGCTTAGGGTCAATCCAGTACTTC. Protein: CASSLGSIQYF. Full variable domain (outside the CDR3, taken from reference TRBV7-2 and TRBJ2-5): GAGVSQSPSNKVTEKGKDVELRCDPISGHTALYWYRQSLGQGLEFLIYFQGNSAPDKSGLPSDRFSAERTGGSVSTLTIQRTQQEDSAVYLCASSLGSIQYFGPGTRLLVL.

This clonotype occurred many times. The chain has TRBV7-2 and TRBJ2-7; D is unclear. Germline V gene data show CDR1 as SGHTA and CDR2 as FQGNSA. V was shortened by 3 bases and J by 1 base, with 13 bases between the two germline ends. The length of the CDR3 is 15 residues. This CDR3 is CASSFFLGPSYEQYF. CDR3 coding DNA: TGTGCCAGCAGCTTCTTCTTGGGTCCTTCCTACGAGCAGTACTTC.

This clonotype was counted ten times or more. The CDR3 nucleotides are TGCAGCGTTTACGGGGCGGGGTTGAGCGAGCAGTACTTC. Its translation: CSVYGAGLSEQYF. The genes are TRBV29-1 and TRBJ2-7, with D possibly being TRBD2 (6 bases). CDR1 and CDR2 from the germline V gene are SQVTM and ANQGSEA. Between the trimmed V and J ends, which lost 5 bases and 6 bases, there was a span of 17 bases. The CDR3 has 13 amino acids.

This clonotype was seen ten or more times. The rearrangement joins TRBV11-1 to TRBJ2-5; 7 nucleotides agree with TRBD2. Per the germline V gene, CDR1 is SGHAT and CDR2 is FQDESV (reference sequence). The CDR3 has 16 residues. With 5 bases clipped from V and 2 bases from J, the junction kept 11 bases outside the gene matches. The CDR3 loop reads CASSPGLGSGQETQYF. CDR3 sequence (DNA): TGTGCCAGCAGCCCTGGCCTTGGTAGCGGGCAAGAGACCCAGTACTTC.

This clonotype has ten or more counts. The V and J genes are TRBV4-2 and TRBJ2-7; 8 nucleotides align to TRBD1. Germline V gives CDR1 LGHNA, CDR2 YNFKEQ. V shed 1 base and J 2 bases; nucleotides not matched to a gene: 4. The CDR3 has 15 amino acids. The chain's CDR3 is CASSQGGTGTYEQYF. The CDR3 DNA reads TGTGCCAGCAGCCAAGGTGGGACAGGAACCTACGAGCAGTACTTC.

This clonotype occurred many times. This chain links TRBV5-1 with TRBJ2-3, with D possibly matching TRBD2 (6 bases). V was trimmed by 4 bases and J by 6 bases, leaving 21 bases between them. The CDR3 totals 16 residues. CDR1 is SGHRS and CDR2 is YFSETQ in the germline V gene. The CDR3 DNA reads as TGCGCCAGCAGCCCAAAGGTAGCGGACCATGGCGATACGCAGTATTTT. This sequence encodes CASSPKVADHGDTQYF.

This clonotype was recorded a few times. This sequence joins TRBV29-1 and TRBJ2-1; D gene unclear. The CDR3 is 14 residues long. Trimming took 5 bases from V and 0 from J, leaving 11 bases between them. Germline V gene lookup returns CDR1 SQVTM and CDR2 ANQGSEA. The CDR3 region has the DNA TGCAGCGTTAATGACGGCAGCTCCTACAATGAGCAGTTCTTC. The encoded protein is CSVNDGSSYNEQFF.

This clonotype has a count of ten or more. The rearrangement uses TRBV20-1 and TRBJ2-7; 7 positions agree with TRBD2. CDR1 and CDR2 from the germline V gene are DFQATT and SNEGSKA (reference sequence). Losses at the gene ends were 1 base for V and 2 bases for J; bases not matched to a gene: 8. This CDR3 has 15 residues. CDR3 sequence (DNA): TGCAGTGCTAGAGCGATTAGCGGGCTCACCTACGAGCAGTACTTC. This gives the protein CSARAISGLTYEQYF.

This clonotype came up many times. The rearrangement joins TRBV5-1 to TRBJ2-1; possibly TRBD1 for D (6 bases). Trimming removed 4 bases from V and 0 bases from J, with 14 bases in between. This CDR3 is built from 16 residues. Germline V gene lookup returns CDR1 SGHRS and CDR2 YFSETQ. CDR3 nucleotide sequence: TGCGCCAGCAGCCCTGAGGGGGTGAGCTCCTACAATGAGCAGTTCTTC. This codes for CASSPEGVSSYNEQFF. Supplemented by reference TRBV5-1 and TRBJ2-1, the full variable domain reads KAGVTQTPRYLIKTRGQQVTLSCSPISGHRSVSWYQQTPGQGLQFLFEYFSETQRNKGNFPGRFSGRQFSNSRSEMNVSTLELGDSALYLCASSPEGVSSYNEQFFGPGTRLTVL.

This clonotype came up many times. V gene TRBV11-2 combines with J gene TRBJ2-7, with 7 bases matching TRBD2. Unmatched junction bases numbered 11, after V lost 0 bases and J lost 12 bases. Germline V gene lookup returns CDR1 SGHAT and CDR2 FQNNGV. The CDR3 covers 14 residues. In nucleotides, the CDR3 is TGTGCCAGCAGCTTAGACCGGTCTAGCGGCAAAACGTACTTC. Its protein is CASSLDRSSGKTYF.

This clonotype was recorded many times. The genes are TRBV20-1 and TRBJ2-5, with a tentative D call TRBD2 (5 bases). From germline, CDR1 is DFQATT and CDR2 SNEGSKA (reference sequence). The CDR3 spans 14 residues. V gave up 2 bases and J gave up 4 bases, with 14 bases separating them. The CDR3 DNA sequence: TGCAGTGCTAGAAAACTAGGAGTAGGAGAGACCCAGTACTTC. Translated, it gives CSARKLGVGETQYF.

This clonotype was seen a handful of times. The chain links TRBV27 to TRBJ2-7; D is perhaps TRBD2 (6 bases). V gave up 5 bases and J gave up 7 bases, with 18 bases separating them. Germline lookup yields CDR1 MNHEY and CDR2 SMNVEV (reference sequence). CDR3 length equals 14 residues. The CDR3 is CASSLTLDYPEQYF. CDR3 DNA sequence: TGTGCCAGCAGTCTTACCCTGGACTACCCAGAGCAGTACTTC.

This clonotype occurred many times. This chain joins TRBV20-1 and TRBJ1-5; perhaps TRBD1 as D (6 bases). Trimming took off 3 bases at V and 2 bases at J, with 11 bases between the two ends. Germline-derived CDR1 and CDR2 are DFQATT and SNEGSKA (reference sequence). The CDR3 is made up of 14 amino acids. The CDR3 spells CSASRGGRNQPQHF. The CDR3 DNA reads TGCAGTGCTAGTAGGGGGGGACGCAATCAGCCCCAGCATTTT.

This clonotype has at least ten counts. The chain employs TRBV12-3 or TRBV12-4 and TRBJ2-1; the D is unclear. V was trimmed by 2 bases and J by 4 bases, leaving 9 bases between them. CDR3 length equals 14 residues. DNA for the CDR3: TGTGCCAGCAGTTTAATGGAGCGATACAATGAGCAGTTCTTC. It translates to CASSLMERYNEQFF.

The table lists this clonotype with many counts. J is TRBJ1-5 and V is TRBV5-1; D unresolved. The CDR3 has 13 residues. Deletions cut 5 bases from V and 3 bases from J, with 9 bases between. Per the germline V gene, CDR1 is SGHRS and CDR2 is YFSETQ. The CDR3 loop reads CASRWEPNQPQHF. CDR3 sequence (DNA): TGCGCCAGCAGGTGGGAGCCCAATCAGCCCCAGCATTTT.

CDR3 coding DNA: TGTGCCAGCAGCGTAGATCAAGGCACCTATGGCTACACCTTC. Translation: CASSVDQGTYGYTF. The genes are TRBV9 and TRBJ1-2; no definite D call. Germline CDR1 SGDLS, CDR2 YYNGEE. Trimming took 0 bases from V and 4 from J, leaving 10 bases between them. This CDR3 is 14 amino acids long.

The chain combines TRBV4-3 with TRBJ2-3; possible D gene TRBD2, 5 bases. The CDR3 consists of 14 residues. V dropped 3 bases and J dropped 2 bases, with 9 bases sitting between them. Germline CDR1 reads LGHNA; CDR2 reads YSLEER. The CDR3 nucleotides are TGCGCCAGCAGCCAGGGGAGATTCACAGATACGCAGTATTTT. This sequence encodes CASSQGRFTDTQYF.

This clonotype appeared many times. J is TRBJ2-3 and V is TRBV15, with 13 bases fitting TRBD2. CDR1 and CDR2 from the germline V gene are LNHNV and YYDKDF (reference sequence). The CDR3 has 17 residues. V was clipped by 1 base and J by 5 bases; unmatched bases: 6. This CDR3 reads CATSRGKLAGGLDTQYF. In DNA form, the CDR3 reads TGTGCCACCAGCAGAGGAAAACTAGCGGGGGGGCTAGATACGCAGTATTTT.

In this sample, this clonotype turned up many times. This chain connects TRBV7-2 to TRBJ2-7; tentatively, D is TRBD1 (5 bases). Germline V lookup: CDR1 SGHTA, CDR2 FQGNSA. V lost 2 bases and J 5 bases, leaving 7 bases between the germline ends. CDR3 length: 12 residues. The CDR3 DNA reads TGTGCCAGCAGCTTATCAGGGAACGAGCAGTACTTC. Protein sequence: CASSLSGNEQYF.

This clonotype has at least ten counts. V gene TRBV27 combines with J gene TRBJ2-7, with a tentative D call TRBD1 (5 bases). Germline CDR1 is MNHEY and CDR2 is SMNVEV (reference sequence). The CDR3 contains 12 residues. The germline V and J ends were trimmed by 4 bases and 5 bases, with 9 bases remaining between them. DNA of the CDR3: TGTGCCAGCAGTTGGGCAGGGAACGAGCAGTACTTC. Its translation is CASSWAGNEQYF.

This clonotype was counted many times. V usage is TRBV7-8 and J usage is TRBJ2-5, with 11 bases fitting TRBD2. The CDR3 sequence is 16 residues long. Germline CDR1 reads SGHVS; CDR2 reads FQNEAQ. Trimming cost V 5 bases and J 2 bases; bases outside gene matches: 7. The CDR3 loop is CASSPRLAGLQETQYF. The DNA of the CDR3 is TGTGCCAGCAGCCCCCGACTAGCGGGGCTACAAGAGACCCAGTACTTC.